One T cell receptor (beta chain) is described in this entry. The antigen remains unidentified. This specimen belongs to a study of shared clonotypes between healthy human individuals. Clones were read by immunoSEQ multiplex PCR, and TCRdb kept only the in-frame ones, dropping some. The sample lists about 2 million clones; about 95% were seen once. CD45RO negativity and positive selection for CCR7 defined naive CD8 cells, a population that excluded terminally differentiated effector memory CD45RA+ cells. General study points: The generation probabilities recorded for non-shared clonotypes fell below those of clonotypes shared by all four donors. Genetic and exposure-history diversity was limited by the few donors. With a handful of donors compared, approximately 5% of naive CD4 clonotypes were shared.

The junction had 8 bases not matched to a gene; V was cut back by 3 bases and J by 2 bases. CDR3 length: 16 residues. The V gene's germline CDR1 is LGHNT and CDR2 FRNRAP. Input material: naive CD8+ T cells sorted from blood. The chain joins TRBV12-5 to TRBJ2-7; 9 nucleotides align to TRBD2. The clonotype originates from a man aged 18 to 30 in good health. The CDR3 loop is CASGFKLAGHPYEQYF. CDR3 nucleotide sequence: TGTGCTAGTGGTTTTAAACTAGCGGGCCACCCCTACGAGCAGTACTTC.